The 18 T cell receptor beta chains below all came from one sample that was sequenced in a study of neurological immune-mediated disorders. TCRdb passed the 5' RACE reads through MiXCR, listing each CDR3 protein once. The sample lists 53,000 or so distinct CDR3 sequences, more than 7% seen once, with 1.9% in the top ten. This sample's time point: longitudinal time-point 3. Sequences were obtained from PBMCs. Receptor source: a middle-aged woman in good health.

There are many counts of this clonotype. The V and J genes are TRBV5-1 and TRBJ2-3; no clear D. CDR1 is SGHRS and CDR2 is YFSETQ in the germline V gene. The CDR3 consists of 12 residues. V was cut by 2 bases and J by 5 bases, with 6 bases left in between. In DNA form, the CDR3 reads TGCGCCAGCAGCTTCGCACAAGATACGCAGTATTTT. Amino acid sequence: CASSFAQDTQYF.

This clonotype was counted a single time. The rearrangement joins TRBV10-3 to TRBJ1-6, with D possibly TRBD1 on 5 matching bases. V was pared by 11 bases and J by 11 bases, with 22 bases between. There are 14 residues in the CDR3. From germline, CDR1 is ENHRY and CDR2 SYGVKD. As DNA, the CDR3 is TGTGCCGTCTCCCTCGGGGGGGGTGAGGCACCCCTCCACTTT. Its translation: CAVSLGGGEAPLHF.

This clonotype was counted at least ten times. The chain is built from TRBV6-2 or TRBV6-3 and TRBJ2-3; possibly TRBD2 for D (5 bases). The ends were cut back, 5 bases at V and 5 bases at J, with 11 bases in the middle. Germline-derived CDR1 and CDR2 are MNHEY and SVGEGT. The CDR3 sequence is 13 residues long. DNA for the CDR3: TGTGCCAGCAGTGTTGCGGAGGAAGATACGCAGTATTTT. Translation: CASSVAEEDTQYF.

This clonotype was recorded at least ten times. The genes are TRBV6-1 and TRBJ2-4; D not resolved. The V gene lost 3 bases and the J gene lost 8 bases, with 20 bases spanning the gap. Germline V gene sequence: CDR1 MNHNS, CDR2 SASEGT. The CDR3 is made up of 16 amino acids. CDR3 nucleotides: TGTGCCAGCAGTGACGAGATGTACTTGGCCCGGGACATTCAGTACTTC. It encodes CASSDEMYLARDIQYF.

This clonotype was detected ten times or more. The chain carries TRBV12-3 or TRBV12-4 and TRBJ2-7; no definite D call. With 3 bases removed from V and 0 bases from J, the gap between germline ends came to 12 bases. This CDR3 has 15 residues. The CDR3 protein is CASSLRPGGSYEQYF. The CDR3 DNA sequence: TGTGCCAGCAGTTTGCGTCCCGGCGGCTCCTACGAGCAGTACTTC.

This clonotype showed up many times. This chain connects TRBV6-2 or TRBV6-3 to TRBJ1-2; TRBD1 agrees at 8 bases. CDR3 length equals 14 residues. Losses at the gene ends were 4 bases for V and 8 bases for J; bases not matched to a gene: 9. Looked up from germline, CDR1 is MNHEY and CDR2 is SVGEGT. CDR3 amino acids: CASSSQGAFGGYTF. CDR3 coding DNA: TGTGCCAGCAGTTCGCAGGGGGCATTTGGCGGCTACACCTTC.

This clonotype was found many times. V usage is TRBV10-3 and J usage is TRBJ1-5; the D is unclear. Germline CDR1 ENHRY, CDR2 SYGVKD. V lost 2 bases, J lost 2 bases, and 19 bases lay in between. The CDR3 sequence is 18 residues long. The chain's CDR3 is CAISEEGSVIRGNQPQHF. CDR3 nucleotide sequence: TGTGCCATCAGTGAGGAGGGAAGCGTTATTAGGGGCAATCAGCCCCAGCATTTT.

This clonotype appeared many times. This chain connects TRBV12-3 or TRBV12-4 to TRBJ2-1; no clear D. The V gene lost 3 bases and the J gene lost 5 bases, with 11 bases spanning the gap. This CDR3 spans 14 amino acids. The CDR3 loop reads CASSLSGGHNEQFF. CDR3 DNA sequence: TGTGCCAGCAGTTTGTCTGGCGGTCACAATGAGCAGTTCTTC.

This clonotype was recorded many times. The chain couples TRBV12-5 to TRBJ2-7, with D possibly TRBD2 on 5 matching bases. CDR3 length: 15 residues. The V end lost 1 base, the J end lost 2 bases, and 12 bases lay between the germline ends. Germline values: CDR1 LGHNT, CDR2 FRNRAP. The CDR3 nucleotides read TGTGCTAGTGGTTTGGGAATCGGGATCGCCTACGAGCAGTACTTC. Encoded protein: CASGLGIGIAYEQYF. The full variable domain, completed using reference TRBV12-5 and TRBJ2-7, is DARVTQTPRHKVTEMGQEVTMRCQPILGHNTVFWYRQTMMQGLELLAYFRNRAPLDDSGMPKDRFSAEMPDATLATLKIQPSEPRDSAVYFCASGLGIGIAYEQYFGPGTRLTVT.

This clonotype was seen at least ten times. The J gene is TRBJ1-1, the V gene TRBV7-9, with a tentative D call TRBD1 (6 bases). Trimming took off 5 bases at V and 8 bases at J, with 18 bases between the two ends. Germline-derived CDR1 and CDR2 are SEHNR and FQNEAQ (reference sequence). The CDR3 runs 14 residues. CDR3: CASSPRGGFPEAFF. The CDR3 nucleotides are TGTGCCAGCAGCCCCAGAGGGGGATTCCCCGAAGCTTTCTTT.

This clonotype was counted ten times or more. V gene TRBV9 combines with J gene TRBJ2-3; TRBD2 is a possible D gene (5 bases). Germline V gene lookup returns CDR1 SGDLS and CDR2 YYNGEE. The CDR3 consists of 15 residues. Trimming took off 5 bases at V and 2 bases at J, with 15 bases between the two ends. CDR3 sequence reads: CASSSAGQVTDTQYF. CDR3 sequence (DNA): TGTGCCAGCAGTTCTGCGGGCCAGGTCACAGATACGCAGTATTTT.

At least ten counts were recorded for this clonotype. The chain has TRBV20-1 and TRBJ2-1, with no clear D. The CDR3 runs 11 residues. V was shortened by 3 bases and J by 9 bases, with 9 bases between the two germline ends. Germline CDR1 and CDR2: DFQATT and SNEGSKA (reference sequence). The CDR3: CSASDNAEQFF. CDR3 coding DNA: TGCAGTGCTAGCGACAACGCTGAGCAGTTCTTC.

This clonotype has at least ten counts. The chain employs TRBV10-3 and TRBJ2-7, with D maybe TRBD1 (6 bases). Germline V gene sequence: CDR1 ENHRY, CDR2 SYGVKD. The V end lost 11 bases, the J end lost 3 bases, and 14 bases lay between the germline ends. The CDR3 contains 12 residues. The CDR3 DNA follows: TGTGCCTCCCGGGACAACCACTACGAGCAGTACTTC. Translating it yields CASRDNHYEQYF.

This clonotype was seen at least ten times. This chain joins TRBV5-1 and TRBJ2-3; D might be TRBD2 (7 bases). CDR3 length: 11 amino acids. CDR1 SGHRS and CDR2 YFSETQ come from the germline V gene. V was cut by 3 bases and J by 12 bases, with 11 bases left in between. The CDR3 nucleotides are TGCGCCAGCAGCTGGGGGGGCCCTCAGTATTTT. Protein sequence: CASSWGGPQYF.

This clonotype was recorded at least ten times. This chain links TRBV5-6 with TRBJ2-5; D is perhaps TRBD2 (6 bases). Trimming removed 7 bases from V and 5 bases from J, with 6 bases in between. This CDR3 spans 10 amino acids. The germline gives CDR1 SGHDT, CDR2 YYEEEE. In nucleotides, the CDR3 is TGTGCCAGCGGGGGGGAGACCCAGTACTTC. Amino acids: CASGGETQYF.

This clonotype was detected ten times or more. V and J are TRBV7-3 and TRBJ2-7; D not certain. V lost 3 bases and J 3 bases, leaving 9 bases between the germline ends. Per germline, CDR1 SGHTA and CDR2 FQGTGA. The CDR3 sequence is 13 residues long. DNA for the CDR3: TGTGCCAGCAGCTTTTCGAACGGCTACGAGCAGTACTTC. This codes for CASSFSNGYEQYF.

This clonotype showed up many times. The rearrangement uses TRBV5-1 and TRBJ2-1; 15 nucleotides align to TRBD2. Germline trimming cut 3 bases from V and 9 bases from J; bases unmatched to any gene: 10. The CDR3 consists of 17 residues. In germline, CDR1 is SGHRS, CDR2 YFSETQ. DNA of the CDR3: TGCGCCAGCAGCTCGAGGACTAGCGGGGGGGGGTTCGCTGAGCAGTTCTTC. It encodes CASSSRTSGGGFAEQFF.

This clonotype was picked up many times. The chain carries TRBV10-3 and TRBJ2-2, with TRBD2 identical over 8 bases. J was trimmed by 2 bases and V by 7 bases; bases with no gene match: 6. The CDR3 extends over 15 amino acids. Per germline, CDR1 ENHRY and CDR2 SYGVKD. For the CDR3, the DNA is TGTGCCATCACCCGGGGGGGCATTAACACCGGGGAGCTGTTTTTT. Translating it yields CAITRGGINTGELFF.